The 25 T cell receptor beta chains below come from one sample, sequenced in a study of T cell responses to AZD1222 COVID-19 vaccine (dated by TCRdb to 2020 to 2022). Libraries were built with the immunoSEQ multiplex PCR assay. Here the immuneACCESS table is served through TCRdb, limited to in-frame sequences with V and J called. Missing clones are a known gap in these copies; in checked studies unresolved V genes cover under half, and the rest lacks a known reason. In all, the sample holds around 78,000 clones, and roughly 90% of those were seen once. About 22% of the sample rests with the top ten. The time point label, as the study defines it: baseline before first vaccination. Here the sequenced sample was peripheral blood, taken on day 0 of AZD1222 vaccination. The source is an adult in good health.

The chain couples TRBV10-3 to TRBJ2-7; TRBD1 might be the D (5 bases). The CDR3 is 13 residues long. The germline CDR1 and CDR2 sequences are ENHRY and SYGVKD. Trimming cost V 6 bases and J 2 bases, with 11 bases left between them. The CDR3 here is CAIRQGSPYEQYF. The DNA of the CDR3 is TGTGCCATCAGGCAGGGTAGCCCCTACGAGCAGTACTTC.

A single count supports this clone. The chain carries TRBV15 and TRBJ2-7, with 13 bases fitting TRBD2. Germline loops: CDR1 LNHNV, CDR2 YYDKDF (reference sequence). This CDR3 contains 19 residues. J lost 4 bases, V lost 0 bases, and 12 bases had no gene match. The CDR3 nucleotides read TGTGCCACCAGCAGAGATGGTGGGACTAGCGGGGCCCAGGGGTACGAGCAGTACTTC. Encoded protein: CATSRDGGTSGAQGYEQYF.

The rearrangement uses TRBV25-1 and TRBJ2-1; 10 bases are shared with TRBD2. The CDR3 loop spans 16 amino acids. CDR1 is MGHDK and CDR2 is SYGVNS in the germline V gene. Trimming cost V 4 bases and J 8 bases; bases outside gene matches: 11. CDR3 in DNA: TGTGCCAGCAGTGCCTCGTCTAGCGGGAGTTTGTATGAGCAGTTCTTC. It translates to CASSASSSGSLYEQFF.

The rearrangement links TRBV3-1 (or the pseudogene TRBV3-2) to TRBJ2-7; the D gene is possibly TRBD1 (6 bases). CDR1 LGHDT and CDR2 YNNKEL come from the germline V gene (reference sequence). V lost 2 bases, J lost 3 bases, and 20 bases lay in between. This CDR3 region has 17 residues. CDR3 in amino acids: CASSQRGIQEPFYEQYF. The DNA of the CDR3 is TGTGCCAGCAGCCAAAGGGGGATCCAGGAACCCTTCTACGAGCAGTACTTC.

The J gene is TRBJ1-1, the V gene TRBV3-1 (or the pseudogene TRBV3-2); possibly TRBD1 for D (6 bases). Germline values: CDR1 LGHDT, CDR2 YNNKEL (reference sequence). The CDR3 consists of 13 residues. Trimming removed 4 bases from V and 5 bases from J, with 11 bases in between. The CDR3: CASSPTGRTEAFF. For the CDR3, the DNA is TGTGCCAGCAGCCCCACAGGGAGGACTGAAGCTTTCTTT.

V and J are TRBV28 and TRBJ1-5; D call uncertain. The CDR3 has 14 amino acids. V lost 2 bases to trimming and J lost 7 bases, with 12 bases between them. Germline-derived CDR1 and CDR2 are MDHEN and SYDVKM. This chain's CDR3 is CASSLPSKGQPQHF. The CDR3 bases are TGTGCCAGCAGTTTACCCTCGAAGGGCCAGCCCCAGCATTTT.

The chain recombines TRBV12-5 with TRBJ1-1; D remains ambiguous. Trimming stripped 2 bases from V and 0 bases from J, with 7 bases between. The CDR3 has 14 amino acids. Germline assignment: CDR1 LGHNT and CDR2 FRNRAP. The CDR3 here is CASGLFALNTEAFF. DNA for the CDR3: TGTGCTAGTGGTTTGTTCGCATTGAACACTGAAGCTTTCTTT.

DNA for the CDR3: TGTGCCAGCAGTTACTCGAGTACTTGGGGGCAGTACTTC. This sequence encodes CASSYSSTWGQYF. V gene TRBV6-2 or TRBV6-3 combines with J gene TRBJ2-7, with D uncertain. The CDR3 covers 13 residues. Germline CDR1 reads MNHEY; CDR2 reads SVGEGT. Between the trimmed V and J ends, which lost 0 bases and 9 bases, there was a span of 12 bases.

V and J are TRBV7-2 and TRBJ1-4; no definite D call. From germline, CDR1 is SGHTA and CDR2 FQGNSA. The CDR3 has 15 amino acids. The V and J ends lost 3 bases and 5 bases respectively, with 13 bases between them. The CDR3 bases are TGTGCCAGCAGCTTGGGAACGAGGAACAATGAAAAACTGTTTTTT. Translated, it gives CASSLGTRNNEKLFF. The full variable domain, with the rest looked up from reference TRBV7-2 and TRBJ1-4, is GAGVSQSPSNKVTEKGKDVELRCDPISGHTALYWYRQSLGQGLEFLIYFQGNSAPDKSGLPSDRFSAERTGGSVSTLTIQRTQQEDSAVYLCASSLGTRNNEKLFFGSGTQLSVL.

CDR3 bases: TGTGCCAGCTCACGGTTTGAACGGGAGAACCCCTACGAGCAGTACTTC. It yields the protein CASSRFERENPYEQYF. The V call is TRBV18, the J call TRBJ2-7, with D maybe TRBD2 (6 bases). V was trimmed by 4 bases and J by 2 bases, leaving 18 bases between them. Germline CDR1 KGHSH, CDR2 LQKENI. The CDR3 consists of 16 residues.

The chain uses TRBV11-3 and TRBJ2-1, with D perhaps TRBD1 (6 bases). This CDR3 region has 15 residues. The germline V gene encodes CDR1 SGHNT and CDR2 YENEEA. V lost 5 bases and J 8 bases, leaving 19 bases between the germline ends. In DNA, the CDR3 is TGTGCCAGCAGCCCTGGTATTAGCGAGGGGGATGAGCAGTTCTTC. Residues: CASSPGISEGDEQFF.

This rearrangement joins TRBV4-1 to TRBJ2-1, with D possibly TRBD2 on 6 matching bases. The CDR3 length is 16 residues. The ends were cut back, 1 base at V and 7 bases at J, with 17 bases in the middle. Germline V gene data show CDR1 as MGHRA and CDR2 as YSYEKL. CDR3 DNA: TGCGCCAGCAGCCAAGCCCCCCACTGGGAGGAGAATGAGCAGTTCTTC. Translation: CASSQAPHWEENEQFF.

The rearrangement links TRBV7-2 to TRBJ1-1; D gene ambiguous. This CDR3 spans 16 amino acids. V was pared by 1 base and J by 5 bases, with 17 bases between. CDR1 is SGHTA, CDR2 FQGNSA, per germline. The CDR3 DNA sequence: TGTGCCAGCAGCTTAGTACTGGCAGGTCGGAGGACTGAAGCTTTCTTT. This gives the protein CASSLVLAGRRTEAFF.

This chain uses TRBV6-5 with TRBJ1-5; 8 bases align to TRBD1. There are 15 residues in the CDR3. Trimming cost V 7 bases and J 7 bases; bases outside gene matches: 12. Germline CDR1 reads MNHEY; CDR2 reads SVGAGI. The CDR3 bases are TGTGCCAGCACCAAGGACAGGGCAGGAGGGCAGCCCCAGCATTTT. It yields the protein CASTKDRAGGQPQHF.

Only a few counts were recorded for this clone. The V and J genes are TRBV18 and TRBJ2-2; a possible D gene is TRBD1 (5 bases). V was clipped by 4 bases and J by 7 bases, with 22 bases between them. From germline, CDR1 is KGHSH and CDR2 LQKENI. The CDR3 runs to 17 residues. CDR3 sequence: CASSLNQAQESGGELFF. CDR3 bases: TGTGCCAGCTCACTCAACCAGGCACAGGAGAGTGGCGGGGAGCTGTTTTTT.

CDR3 sequence (DNA): TGTGCCAGCAGTGAGATGGGACAGGGAAATCAGCCCCAGCATTTT. It specifies CASSEMGQGNQPQHF. J is TRBJ1-5 and V is TRBV6-1; 9 nucleotides line up with TRBD1. CDR3 length: 15 amino acids. CDR1 and CDR2 (germline): MNHNS, SASEGT. V dropped 3 bases and J dropped 4; count of bases not matched to a gene: 4.

The chain has TRBV6-6 and TRBJ1-3; 7 nucleotides align to TRBD1. J lost 1 base, V lost 5 bases, and 5 bases had no gene match. The CDR3 loop spans 15 amino acids. Germline assignment: CDR1 MNHNY and CDR2 SVGAGI (reference sequence). CDR3 sequence: CASSPTRGSGNTIYF. In nucleotides, the CDR3 is TGTGCCAGCAGTCCAACCAGGGGGTCTGGAAACACCATATATTTT.

Only a few counts were recorded for this clone. This chain joins TRBV2 and TRBJ2-1, with 7 bases aligning to TRBD2. CDR3 length: 15 amino acids. V lost 8 bases to trimming and J lost 9 bases; unmatched junction nucleotides: 16. CDR1 SNHLY and CDR2 FYNNEI come from the germline V gene. CDR3 residues: CASSEREGVFGEQFF. The CDR3 nucleotides are TGTGCCAGCTCCGAAAGGGAGGGAGTGTTCGGTGAGCAGTTCTTC.

This chain links TRBV20-1 with TRBJ2-1, with no clear D. V was shortened by 3 bases and J by 2 bases, with 11 bases between the two germline ends. The CDR3 totals 14 residues. The germline V gene has CDR1 DFQATT and CDR2 SNEGSKA (reference sequence). The CDR3 nucleotides are TGCAGTGCTAGTCCCGGGTTCGCCTACAATGAGCAGTTCTTC. Translated, it gives CSASPGFAYNEQFF.

This chain joins TRBV7-3 and TRBJ2-7; 8 nucleotides match TRBD2. Per the germline V gene, CDR1 is SGHTA and CDR2 is FQGTGA. CDR3 size: 16 residues. V lost 5 bases to trimming and J lost 6 bases; unmatched junction nucleotides: 15. CDR3 DNA: TGTGCCAGCAGCCTTAGGGTTAGCGGGAAGTTAGGCGAGCAGTACTTC. Residues: CASSLRVSGKLGEQYF.

V is TRBV11-1 and J is TRBJ1-2; D uncertain. CDR1 is SGHAT and CDR2 is FQDESV in the germline V gene (reference sequence). The CDR3 consists of 11 residues. V was trimmed by 2 bases and J by 5 bases, leaving 3 bases between them. CDR3 DNA: TGTGCCAGCAGCTTAATGTATGGCTACACCTTC. Its translation: CASSLMYGYTF.

The V call is TRBV24-1, the J call TRBJ1-2; D ambiguous. V lost 2 bases and J lost 3, with 9 bases in between. CDR3 length: 14 residues. Germline CDR1 is KGHDR and CDR2 is SFDVKD. The CDR3 DNA is TGTGCCACCAGTGATTCGTGGACGGACTATGGCTACACCTTC. As protein: CATSDSWTDYGYTF.

This chain links TRBV4-2 with TRBJ2-7; the match to TRBD1 covers 11 bases. The CDR3 spans 14 residues. CDR1 is LGHNA, CDR2 YNFKEQ, per germline. V lost 4 bases, J lost 4 bases, and 3 bases stayed unmatched. The CDR3 sequence is CASSPGQGAYEQYF. CDR3 DNA sequence: TGTGCCAGCAGCCCTGGACAGGGGGCTTACGAGCAGTACTTC.

This sequence joins TRBV2 and TRBJ2-5; D remains unclear. Trimming cost V 5 bases and J 0 bases, with 16 bases left between them. In germline, CDR1 is SNHLY, CDR2 FYNNEI. The CDR3 runs to 16 residues. The CDR3 nucleotides read TGTGCCAGCAGTTATTGGGCGGATGGGTACCAAGAGACCCAGTACTTC. As protein: CASSYWADGYQETQYF.

The rearrangement uses TRBV7-2 and TRBJ2-1, with D possibly being TRBD2 (6 bases). CDR1 is SGHTA, CDR2 FQGNSA, per germline. Trimming took 2 bases from V and 7 from J, leaving 18 bases between them. This CDR3 contains 16 residues. DNA for the CDR3: TGTGCCAGCAGCTTATTTGGGGACCCAAGCGGGAATGAGCAGTTCTTC. Its protein is CASSLFGDPSGNEQFF.